This T cell receptor beta chain came from a study of cytomegalovirus exposure and HLA in healthy donors. Germline trimming cut 5 bases from V and 8 bases from J; bases unmatched to any gene: 5. Per the germline V gene, CDR1 is SEHNR and CDR2 is FQNEAQ (reference sequence). The CDR3 consists of 12 residues. Primers for the PCR totalled 60 Vbeta and 13 Jbeta. Clones were sequenced by immunoSEQ multiplex PCR, and TCRdb holds only the in-frame ones, with some missing. Altogether about 130,000 clones are present, around 79% being singletons, with the ten largest covering 1.2% to 1.5%. Overall study results and limits: In an earlier analysis, in 587 donors, most V segments appeared productive either ~87% or ~30% of the time. Whilst most TCR sequences proved rare, a subset of public TCRs occurred across many donors. An analysis that was carried out later associated 16,951 TCR beta sequences with HLA alleles at 0.05 false discovery rate.

On this clone itself: Its antigen is unknown.

What was sequenced was PBMCs. The chain uses TRBV7-9 and TRBJ1-2, with TRBD1 identical over 7 bases. The clonotype comes from a woman in her 40s in good health and CMV-seronegative. The CDR3 loop reads CASSPDRVGYTF. The CDR3 bases are TGTGCCAGCAGCCCCGACAGGGTCGGCTACACCTTC.